Presented here are 24 T cell receptor beta chains from one specimen sequenced in a study of vaccination and CD4 T cells after COVID-19. Researchers used the Oncomine TCR Beta short-read assay to sequence DNA from cultured CD4+ T cells. TCRdb ran MiXCR on the PCR reads and lists one entry per CDR3 protein. The repertoire has more than 9,500 distinct CDR3 sequences, around 60% of them found once; the top ten carry approximately 24%. Antigens of these TCRs are unknown. Treatment noted: approximately 9-day PBMC culture with coronavirus spike peptide pools or control peptides (ViraFEST assay). The sequenced sample consisted of CD4+ T cells from blood, cultured in vitro. Receptors originate from a human donor who had recovered from COVID-19.

This clonotype was detected a few times. The V gene is TRBV10-3, the J gene TRBJ1-1; TRBD1 agrees at 7 bases. Germline V CDR1 and CDR2: ENHRY, SYGVKD. There are 15 residues in the CDR3. V was pared by 3 bases and J by 3 bases, with 7 bases of the junction left unmatched. The chain's CDR3 is CAISEEQGRYTEAFF. CDR3 bases: TGTGCCATCAGTGAAGAACAGGGGAGGTACACTGAAGCTTTCTTT.

The chain recombines TRBV5-5 with TRBJ1-2; the D gene is possibly TRBD1 (6 bases). Trimming left V 1 base short and J 5 bases short, with 15 bases between. The length of the CDR3 is 15 residues. Looked up from germline, CDR1 is SGHKS and CDR2 is YYEKEE (reference sequence). The CDR3 DNA reads TGTGCCAGCAGCTTGTCTGGGGGGGCGCGGTATGGCTACACCTTC. It yields the protein CASSLSGGARYGYTF.

V and J are TRBV7-2 and TRBJ1-4, with unresolved D. Germline V gene sequence: CDR1 SGHTA, CDR2 FQGNSA. V gave up 5 bases and J gave up 4 bases, with 17 bases separating them. The CDR3 consists of 16 residues. The CDR3 is CASSKDRARGNEKLFF. For the CDR3, the DNA is TGTGCCAGCAGCAAGGACCGGGCCCGTGGTAATGAAAAACTGTTTTTT.

This chain's CDR3 is CASSLPSLGAYEQYF. The CDR3 region has the DNA TGTGCCAGCAGCCTACCCAGCTTAGGGGCCTACGAGCAGTACTTC. The J gene is TRBJ2-7, the V gene TRBV28; a possible D gene is TRBD1 (5 bases). The V gene's germline CDR1 is MDHEN and CDR2 SYDVKM. The CDR3 extends over 15 amino acids. V lost 6 bases, J lost 2 bases, and 17 bases lay in between. The full variable domain, in which reference TRBV28 and TRBJ2-7 provide the parts outside the CDR3, is DVKVTQSSRYLVKRTGEKVFLECVQDMDHENMFWYRQDPGLGLRLIYFSYDVKMKEKGDIPEGYSVSREKKERFSLILESASTNQTSMYLCASSLPSLGAYEQYFGPGTRLTVT.

This chain joins TRBV6-5 and TRBJ1-2; 7 nucleotides line up with TRBD1. J lost 8 bases, V lost 4 bases, and 7 bases had no gene match. Germline loops: CDR1 MNHEY, CDR2 SVGAGI. The CDR3 is 13 residues long. CDR3 sequence: CASSFNRDSGYTF. CDR3 in DNA: TGTGCCAGCAGTTTCAACAGGGACAGCGGCTACACCTTC.

The chain carries TRBV19 and TRBJ2-2; the match to TRBD1 covers 9 bases. The CDR3 spans 13 residues. V was pared by 10 bases and J by 6 bases, with 6 bases of the junction left unmatched. Germline V CDR1 and CDR2: LNHDA, SQIVND (reference sequence). CDR3 sequence reads: CAISGQGSGELFF. In DNA form, the CDR3 reads TGTGCCATCTCGGGACAGGGCTCCGGGGAGCTGTTTTTT.

This chain links TRBV20-1 with TRBJ1-2; 8 nucleotides match TRBD1. Germline assignment: CDR1 DFQATT and CDR2 SNEGSKA (reference sequence). With V trimmed by 4 bases and J by 6 bases, 1 base remained unmatched. The CDR3 is 11 amino acids. The CDR3 sequence is CSATDRDGYTF. The CDR3 bases are TGCAGTGCTACGGACAGGGATGGCTACACCTTC.

The V gene is TRBV7-6, the J gene TRBJ2-5; D might be TRBD1 (5 bases). The CDR3 is 14 residues long. Germline-derived CDR1 and CDR2 are SGHVS and FNYEAQ. Trimming removed 2 bases from V and 1 base from J, with 8 bases in between. The chain's CDR3 is CASSLWGSQETQYF. CDR3 sequence (DNA): TGTGCCAGCAGCTTATGGGGCAGCCAAGAGACCCAGTACTTC.

This clonotype has more than one count but fewer than ten. CDR3 sequence: CASSLVGTGTLTLHF. CDR3 bases: TGTGCCAGCAGCTTGGTTGGGACAGGGACCTTGACCCTCCACTTT. J is TRBJ1-6 and V is TRBV5-6; TRBD1 matches 9 bases. Germline CDR1 is SGHDT and CDR2 is YYEEEE. The V segment lost 0 bases and the J segment 14 bases; nucleotides outside the gene matches: 9. This CDR3 comprises 15 residues.

V gene TRBV19 combines with J gene TRBJ1-1; unclear D gene. Germline V lookup: CDR1 LNHDA, CDR2 SQIVND (reference sequence). Trimming took 3 bases from V and 3 from J, leaving 14 bases between them. The CDR3 extends over 15 amino acids. The CDR3 region is CASSMAGRQDTEAFF. Here the CDR3 DNA reads TGTGCCAGTAGTATGGCAGGTAGACAAGACACTGAAGCTTTCTTT.

The V call is TRBV7-2, the J call TRBJ1-2, with 11 positions matching TRBD1. The CDR3 extends over 14 amino acids. Germline V CDR1 and CDR2: SGHTA, FQGNSA. V shed 6 bases, J shed 3 bases, and the junction held 3 bases outside the gene matches. In DNA, the CDR3 is TGTGCCAGCAGTAGGACAGGGGGCGACTATGGCTACACCTTC. This codes for CASSRTGGDYGYTF.

This clonotype was recorded a few times. The J gene is TRBJ2-4, the V gene TRBV7-2, with 7 bases that match TRBD2. CDR3 length: 15 residues. The germline V gene encodes CDR1 SGHTA and CDR2 FQGNSA. With V trimmed by 4 bases and J by 6 bases, 9 bases remained unmatched. The CDR3 region has the DNA TGTGCCAGCAGCTCCGGGACGCGGGGGAGAAACATTCAGTACTTC. Protein sequence: CASSSGTRGRNIQYF.

The chain couples TRBV18 to TRBJ1-1; no clear D. This CDR3 comprises 13 residues. Trimming shortened V by 6 bases and J by 1 base, and 9 bases separated the two germline ends. CDR1 KGHSH and CDR2 LQKENI come from the germline V gene. This CDR3 reads CASSAGPNTEAFF. CDR3 coding DNA: TGTGCCAGCTCCGCCGGGCCGAACACTGAAGCTTTCTTT.

V and J are TRBV27 and TRBJ2-1; D not resolved. This CDR3 is 11 amino acids long. The V gene's germline CDR1 is MNHEY and CDR2 SMNVEV (reference sequence). Between the trimmed V and J ends, which lost 5 bases and 7 bases, there was a span of 6 bases. The CDR3 nucleotides read TGTGCCAGCAGTCGTGAGAATGAGCAGTTCTTC. The encoded protein is CASSRENEQFF.

The V call is TRBV30, the J call TRBJ2-2; 10 bases fit TRBD1. After removal of 5 bases from V and 1 base from J, the junction contained 1 base not matched to a gene. CDR1 is GTSNPN, CDR2 SVGIG, per germline (reference sequence). CDR3 length: 14 amino acids. The CDR3 is CAWGQGVNTGELFF. In DNA form, the CDR3 reads TGTGCCTGGGGACAGGGGGTGAACACCGGGGAGCTGTTTTTT.

The rearrangement links TRBV7-9 to TRBJ2-1; D unclear. CDR1 is SEHNR, CDR2 FQNEAQ, per germline (reference sequence). The CDR3 consists of 12 residues. V gave up 5 bases and J gave up 3 bases, with 5 bases separating them. In DNA, the CDR3 is TGTGCCAGCAGCCTAAGCTACAATGAGCAGTTCTTC. Translating gives CASSLSYNEQFF.

CDR3 region: CASSFTGGRYGYTF. The CDR3 region has the DNA TGTGCCAGCAGTTTCACAGGGGGTCGATATGGCTACACCTTC. The rearrangement uses TRBV27 and TRBJ1-2, with 8 bases matching TRBD1. The CDR3 runs to 14 residues. The germline V gene encodes CDR1 MNHEY and CDR2 SMNVEV (reference sequence). Trimming at V came to 3 bases and at J to 5 bases, leaving 5 bases not matched to a gene.

Notes on this clonotype: The junction differs from germline at one of its ends, possibly a read error. CDR3 loop: CANTGQGPYRNF. DNA for the CDR3: TGTGCCAACACGGGACAGGGGCCTTATCGAAACTTC. V usage is TRBV6-2 or TRBV6-3 and J usage is TRBJ2-7; TRBD1 agrees at 10 bases. Germline lookup yields CDR1 MNHEY and CDR2 SVGEGT. The CDR3 loop spans 12 amino acids.

The chain links TRBV19 to TRBJ1-1, with a weak D call TRBD1 (6 bases). The CDR3 totals 16 residues. Deletions cut 3 bases from V and 2 bases from J, with 16 bases between. CDR1 is LNHDA, CDR2 SQIVND, per germline (reference sequence). CDR3 protein: CASSIGPGTLNTEAFF. The DNA of the CDR3 is TGTGCCAGTAGTATTGGACCAGGGACACTAAACACTGAAGCTTTCTTT. The whole variable domain, filled in from reference TRBV19 and TRBJ1-1, reads DGGITQSPKYLFRKEGQNVTLSCEQNLNHDAMYWYRQDPGQGLRLIYYSQIVNDFQKGDIAEGYSVSREKKESFPLTVTSAQKNPTAFYLCASSIGPGTLNTEAFFGQGTRLTVV.

This clonotype occurred a few times. This chain joins TRBV27 and TRBJ2-7; 7 bases are shared with TRBD1. The CDR3 totals 14 residues. V was pared by 6 bases and J by 3 bases, with 8 bases of the junction left unmatched. Germline values: CDR1 MNHEY, CDR2 SMNVEV (reference sequence). This CDR3 is CASRQDRRFYEQYF. In DNA form, the CDR3 reads TGTGCCAGCAGACAGGACAGGCGATTCTACGAGCAGTACTTC.

The CDR3 nucleotides are TGCAGTGCTAGATCAGGGGAAAGCAATCAGCCCCAGCATTTT. Its translation is CSARSGESNQPQHF. J is TRBJ1-5 and V is TRBV20-1, with a weak D call TRBD1 (6 bases). The V end was cut by 2 bases, the J end by 1 base, with 9 bases between. CDR1 and CDR2 from the germline V gene are DFQATT and SNEGSKA (reference sequence). The CDR3 totals 14 residues.

In this sample, this clonotype turned up a few times. J is TRBJ2-3 and V is TRBV4-2; 9 bases are shared with TRBD1. J was trimmed by 5 bases and V by 4 bases; bases with no gene match: 4. Germline V CDR1 and CDR2: LGHNA, YNFKEQ. This CDR3 is built from 14 residues. The CDR3 bases are TGTGCCAGCAGCCCGAACAGGGGGCGAGATACGCAGTATTTT. Translated: CASSPNRGRDTQYF.

This clonotype was counted a single time. The V and J genes are TRBV29-1 and TRBJ1-2, with D uncertain. The V gene lost 3 bases and the J gene lost 8 bases, with 13 bases spanning the gap. The length of the CDR3 is 12 residues. Germline V CDR1 and CDR2: SQVTM, ANQGSEA. DNA of the CDR3: TGCAGCGTTGATCCCAGTACGGGGGGCTACACCTTC. Translating gives CSVDPSTGGYTF.

In its sample, this clonotype was seen a few times. The V call is TRBV7-8, the J call TRBJ1-5; D ambiguous. The germline V gene encodes CDR1 SGHVS and CDR2 FQNEAQ. The CDR3 covers 15 residues. V shed 3 bases and J shed 7 bases, with 16 bases lying between them. CDR3 protein: CASSLSRLLEQPQHF. The DNA for the CDR3 is TGTGCCAGCAGCTTGAGTCGACTGTTAGAACAGCCCCAGCATTTT.